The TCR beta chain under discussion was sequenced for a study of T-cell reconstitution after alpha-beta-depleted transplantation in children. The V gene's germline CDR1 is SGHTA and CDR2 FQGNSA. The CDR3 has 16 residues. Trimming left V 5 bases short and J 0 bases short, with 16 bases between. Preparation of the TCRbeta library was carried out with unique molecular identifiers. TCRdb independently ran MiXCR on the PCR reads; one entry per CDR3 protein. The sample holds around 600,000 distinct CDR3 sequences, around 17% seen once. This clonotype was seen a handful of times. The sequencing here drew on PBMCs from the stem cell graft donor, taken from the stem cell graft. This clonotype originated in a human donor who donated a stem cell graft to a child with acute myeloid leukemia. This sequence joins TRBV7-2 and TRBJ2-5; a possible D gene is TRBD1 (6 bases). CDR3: CASSLKGTQYQETQYF. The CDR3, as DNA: TGTGCCAGCAGCCTAAAGGGGACACAATACCAAGAGACCCAGTACTTC.